This T cell receptor beta chain came from a study of T-cell reconstitution after alpha-beta-depleted transplantation in children. This clonotype has a handful of counts. The antigen is unknown. Per the germline V gene, CDR1 is DFQATT and CDR2 is SNEGSKA (reference sequence). The CDR3 has 14 amino acids. V was trimmed by 4 bases and J by 7 bases, leaving 19 bases between them. Study-level results: The main origin of T-cell counts and diversity one year after transplant was newly produced T cells. Several hundred expanded graft clones reportedly were the source of alpha-beta T cells about two months after transplant.

Researchers prepared the TCRbeta library using unique molecular identifiers, the study reports. MiXCR, applied by TCRdb to the PCR reads, yields one record per CDR3 protein. The sample includes hundreds of thousands of distinct CDR3 sequences, around 14% of them seen just once. The sequenced sample was PBMCs, obtained before TCRalphabeta/CD19-depleted stem cell transplant. The rearrangement uses TRBV20-1 and TRBJ2-5; either TRBD1 or TRBD2 may fit D (5 bases each). This receptor was identified in a girl aged 2 to 9 with congenital amegakaryocytic thrombocytopenia, due to receive a stem cell transplant. The CDR3: CSANAGTEPWTQYF. The CDR3 nucleotides read TGCAGTGCTAACGCCGGGACCGAGCCTTGGACCCAGTACTTC.